This paragraph reports one T cell receptor (beta chain). What it binds is not known. Germline V CDR1 and CDR2: MNHEY, SMNVEV (reference sequence). V lost 3 bases to trimming and J lost 7 bases; unmatched junction nucleotides: 6. This CDR3 region has 14 residues. The rectum was sampled with one to two pinch biopsies at colonoscopy. This sample was included in a study of pediatric ulcerative colitis. The study's findings and limits: In rectum, acute severe colitis had expanded clones and less diversity. Repertoires came from total lymphocyte DNA, so rare subsets like regulatory T cells may be missed.

Sequenced by immunoSEQ multiplex PCR; TCRdb stores in-frame clones only, minus some. The sample carries 15,000 to 20,000 clones, approximately 80% recorded once. The sample taken for sequencing was gut tissue. This sequence originates from a boy aged 5-17 years who was a control in a study of pediatric ulcerative colitis. The chain uses TRBV27 and TRBJ2-1; TRBD2 matches at 7 bases. CDR3 in DNA: TGTGCCAGCAGTTTGTATAAGGGAGGGAATGAGCAGTTCTTC. The encoded protein is CASSLYKGGNEQFF.